These 21 T cell receptor beta chains share one sample of origin, sequenced in a study of blood T cells in healthy people across ages (dated by TCRdb to 2015 to 2017). The receptor library was made with 5' RACE. Reads for this sample came from an Illumina HiSeq 2500. A second PCR of roughly 7 to 12 cycles was run with a J-beta primer mix and a sample-barcoded 5' primer. TCRdb handled the public reads itself, with Q25 trimming in fastp and clone calling in MiXCR, and kept productive beta chains. Each entry merges the rows of one CDR3 protein and shows their most common DNA and genes. The sample includes about 590,000 distinct CDR3 sequences, with approximately 30% observed a single time. The ten largest make up more than 15% of the sample. Sequencing was performed on blood. The receptors derive from a woman at least 80 years old in good health.

In its sample, this clonotype was seen a few times. This may come from a read error, since a much larger clone is one base off. This sequence joins TRBV5-1 and TRBJ2-5; 8 bases line up with TRBD2. The CDR3 spans 15 residues. Trimming at V came to 3 bases and at J to 11 bases, leaving 15 bases not matched to a gene. Germline CDR1 is SGHRS and CDR2 is YFSETQ. The CDR3 DNA is TGCGCCAGCAGCTCCTTAGGAGCGGGGGACAATGAGCAGTACTTC. Protein sequence: CASSSLGAGDNEQYF.

There are many counts of this clonotype. The V and J genes are TRBV6-2 or TRBV6-3 and TRBJ2-4; 8 bases map to TRBD2. Trimming cost V 6 bases and J 6 bases; bases outside gene matches: 7. This CDR3 is built from 14 residues. CDR1 MNHEY and CDR2 SVGEGT come from the germline V gene. The CDR3 loop is CASSIGGAVNIQYF. DNA of the CDR3: TGTGCCAGCAGCATCGGGGGGGCCGTAAACATTCAGTACTTC.

The chain uses TRBV6-2 or TRBV6-3 and TRBJ2-1; 7 bases map to TRBD1. This CDR3 contains 14 residues. V shed 7 bases and J 13 bases; nucleotides not matched to a gene: 16. Germline CDR1 and CDR2: MNHEY and SVGEGT. The DNA of the CDR3 is TGTGCCAGCACCGAAGGGGGCCCGACCCAGAACCAGTTCTTC. It is translated as CASTEGGPTQNQFF.

The J gene is TRBJ2-2, the V gene TRBV12-3 or TRBV12-4; TRBD2 agrees at 12 bases. The junction had 11 bases not matched to a gene; V was cut back by 5 bases and J by 7 bases. CDR3 length: 17 amino acids. CDR3 loop: CASSRRLAGGPGGELFF. In DNA, the CDR3 is TGTGCCAGCAGTCGCCGCCTAGCGGGGGGGCCGGGCGGGGAGCTGTTTTTT.

Note on this clonotype: Being one base from a much bigger clone, this may be a read error. The chain combines TRBV20-1 with TRBJ2-5; D tentatively fits TRBD1 or TRBD2 (6 bases each). V dropped 5 bases and J dropped 0 bases, with 16 bases sitting between them. The CDR3 consists of 15 residues. Germline CDR1 is DFQATT and CDR2 is SNEGSKA (reference sequence). The CDR3 loop is CSAPPGAGHQETQYF. The CDR3 bases are TGCAGTGCTCCGCCGGGGGCAGGACACCAAGAGACCCAGTACTTC.

This chain uses TRBV12-3 or TRBV12-4 with TRBJ2-1; 10 positions match TRBD2. The J segment lost 5 bases and the V segment lost 7 bases, leaving 8 bases of the junction unmatched. This CDR3 has 15 residues. The DNA of the CDR3 is TGTGCCAGCACCCTTGAAGCGGGGGGGAACAATGAGCAGTTCTTC. Amino acids: CASTLEAGGNNEQFF.

J is TRBJ2-1 and V is TRBV29-1, with 11 bases aligning to TRBD2. CDR1 and CDR2 (germline): SQVTM, ANQGSEA. The V segment lost 5 bases and the J segment 2 bases; nucleotides outside the gene matches: 5. The CDR3 length is 15 residues. The CDR3 here is CSVRTSGSTYNEQFF. The CDR3 DNA sequence: TGCAGCGTTAGGACTAGCGGGTCTACCTACAATGAGCAGTTCTTC.

In its sample, this clonotype was seen a few times. The chain has TRBV4-1 and TRBJ2-2, with D maybe TRBD1 (5 bases). The CDR3 totals 16 residues. Germline CDR1 MGHRA, CDR2 YSYEKL. V shed 0 bases and J shed 1 base, with 9 bases lying between them. CDR3 loop: CASSQEDTLNTGELFF. Written as DNA, the CDR3 is TGCGCCAGCAGCCAAGAGGACACCTTGAACACCGGGGAGCTGTTTTTT.

The chain couples TRBV7-9 to TRBJ2-7; D remains ambiguous. CDR1 and CDR2 (germline): SEHNR, FQNEAQ (reference sequence). The length of the CDR3 is 12 residues. V was trimmed by 1 base and J by 6 bases, leaving 7 bases between them. The CDR3 sequence: CASSLVEGEQYF. In DNA, the CDR3 is TGTGCCAGCAGCTTAGTCGAAGGCGAGCAGTACTTC. Supplemented by reference TRBV7-9 and TRBJ2-7, the full variable domain reads DTGVSQNPRHKITKRGQNVTFRCDPISEHNRLYWYRQTLGQGPEFLTYFQNEAQLEKSRLLSDRFSAERPKGSFSTLEIQRTEQGDSAMYLCASSLVEGEQYFGPGTRLTVT.

The table lists this clonotype with a few counts. This may be a read error, as it is one base from a much larger clone. The gene calls are TRBV6-5 and TRBJ1-2; D gene ambiguous. The germline V gene has CDR1 MNHEY and CDR2 SVGAGI. V lost 8 bases and J lost 4, with 11 bases in between. CDR3 length: 12 amino acids. The CDR3 loop reads CASRKVGYGYTF. As DNA, the CDR3 is TGTGCCAGCCGGAAGGTCGGCTATGGCTACACCTTC.

This clonotype came up many times. The rearrangement links TRBV7-8 to TRBJ2-5; D remains unclear. The CDR3 covers 15 residues. The germline V and J ends were trimmed by 5 bases and 4 bases, with 17 bases remaining between them. Per germline, CDR1 SGHVS and CDR2 FQNEAQ. CDR3 bases: TGTGCCAGCAGCCCCCAACCCCGACGCTCAGAGACCCAGTACTTC. This codes for CASSPQPRRSETQYF.

V usage is TRBV2 and J usage is TRBJ2-2; weak D call: TRBD2 (5 bases). V lost 6 bases and J 3 bases, leaving 23 bases between the germline ends. The germline gives CDR1 SNHLY, CDR2 FYNNEI. The CDR3 loop spans 18 amino acids. The chain's CDR3 is CASRKRQLTTTHTGELFF. CDR3 DNA sequence: TGTGCCAGCAGGAAGAGACAATTGACTACCACCCACACCGGGGAGCTGTTTTTT.

The V and J genes are TRBV29-1 and TRBJ1-1; TRBD1 is a possible D gene (6 bases). V was shortened by 0 bases and J by 3 bases, with 8 bases between the two germline ends. Germline CDR1 is SQVTM and CDR2 is ANQGSEA. This CDR3 is 13 amino acids long. CDR3 in amino acids: CSVEDPGDTEAFF. CDR3 coding DNA: TGCAGCGTTGAAGATCCAGGGGACACTGAAGCTTTCTTT.

About this clonotype: Possible read error: a much larger clone is one base away. The rearrangement joins TRBV5-1 to TRBJ1-1, with no clear D. The CDR3 totals 15 residues. Germline CDR1 and CDR2: SGHRS and YFSETQ. The germline V and J ends were trimmed by 0 bases and 7 bases, with 16 bases remaining between them. The CDR3 DNA reads TGCGCCAGCAGCTTGGAGAGGTTTGGACGCATTGAAGCTTTCTTT. It codes for CASSLERFGRIEAFF.

This clonotype was observed at least ten times. The rearrangement links TRBV6-4 to TRBJ2-1; maybe TRBD2 (7 bases). This CDR3 has 14 amino acids. Germline V gene sequence: CDR1 MRHNA, CDR2 SNTAGT. The V and J ends lost 4 bases and 8 bases respectively, with 15 bases between them. CDR3: CASSVEGGQHEQFF. The CDR3 DNA is TGTGCCAGCAGTGTTGAGGGGGGGCAACATGAGCAGTTCTTC.

Notes on this clonotype: A much larger clone differs by one base, so this may be a read error. The CDR3 bases are TGTGCCAGCAGCCGCCCGCTCGGCGGAACAAACCAAGAGACCCAGTTCTTC. Protein: CASSRPLGGTNQETQFF. The rearrangement joins TRBV3-1 to TRBJ2-1; D is uncertain. CDR3 length: 17 amino acids. Trimming removed 4 bases from V and 13 bases from J, with 29 bases in between. Germline CDR1 is LGHDT and CDR2 is YNNKEL (reference sequence).

This rearrangement joins TRBV7-3 to TRBJ1-1; D unclear. CDR3 length: 13 residues. CDR1 SGHTA and CDR2 FQGTGA come from the germline V gene. The V gene lost 5 bases and the J gene lost 7 bases, with 14 bases spanning the gap. The CDR3 here is CASSQGPSGEAFF. CDR3 nucleotide sequence: TGTGCCAGCAGCCAAGGCCCATCTGGTGAAGCTTTCTTT.

As concerns this clonotype: A much larger clone differs from this one at a single base, so this may be a read error. V usage is TRBV6-4 and J usage is TRBJ2-3; TRBD2 agrees at 7 bases. This CDR3 comprises 14 residues. Germline V CDR1 and CDR2: MRHNA, SNTAGT. As DNA, the CDR3 is TGTGCCAGCAGTGACTCCGCGGGGGATGATACGCGGTATTTT. The encoded protein is CASSDSAGDDTRYF.

This clonotype was observed once. V usage is TRBV20-1 and J usage is TRBJ1-2; 8 bases are shared with TRBD1. The J segment lost 4 bases and the V segment lost 6 bases, leaving 4 bases of the junction unmatched. CDR1 DFQATT and CDR2 SNEGSKA come from the germline V gene (reference sequence). CDR3 length equals 12 residues. The CDR3 sequence is CSASDRGYGYTF. The CDR3 DNA reads as TGCAGTGCCAGTGACAGGGGCTATGGCTACACCTTC.

The chain has TRBV12-3 or TRBV12-4 and TRBJ1-4, with 8 bases that match TRBD1. CDR3 length equals 16 residues. The V segment lost 6 bases and the J segment 1 base; nucleotides outside the gene matches: 7. The chain's CDR3 is CASRTGEGGTNEKLFF. DNA for the CDR3: TGTGCCAGCAGGACAGGGGAAGGAGGAACTAATGAAAAACTGTTTTTT.

This chain uses TRBV6-6 with TRBJ2-2; D might be TRBD1 or TRBD2, each matching 6 bases. The CDR3 runs 16 residues. With 0 bases removed from V and 9 bases from J, the gap between germline ends came to 17 bases. The germline CDR1 and CDR2 sequences are MNHNY and SVGAGI (reference sequence). CDR3 loop: CASSYSNTGATRELFF. CDR3 sequence (DNA): TGTGCCAGCAGTTACTCGAATACGGGGGCCACGAGGGAGCTGTTTTTT.